The 31 T cell receptor beta chains reported below all come from one sample, sequenced in a study of blood T cell repertoires in COVID-19 (dated by TCRdb to 2019 to 2021). Library creation used the immunoSEQ multiplex PCR assay. Imported from immuneACCESS, the table was reduced by TCRdb to in-frame sequences with V and J called. These copies leave out some clones; in studies compared against another copy, an unresolved V gene accounts for under half, and the cause of the remainder is not known. The sample table holds 350,000 to 500,000 clones, of which over 75% were seen once. The ten largest clonotypes hold about 1.5% of the sample. Sequencing was done on a sample of PBMCs or T cells enriched from blood (not recorded which). The source of these receptors is a woman aged 18-29 years who had been exposed to COVID-19.

Points on this clone: Other nucleotide sequences from this sample produce the same CDR3. The rearrangement joins TRBV18 to TRBJ2-7; TRBD1 matches at 9 bases. Germline V gives CDR1 KGHSH, CDR2 LQKENI. The ends lost 3 bases at V and 3 bases at J; junction bases unmatched: 3. The CDR3 length is 14 residues. The CDR3 spells CASSPRTGVYEQYF. CDR3 in DNA: TGTGCCAGCTCACCCCGGACAGGGGTCTACGAGCAGTACTTC.

This clone has only one observation. The chain couples TRBV28 to TRBJ1-2; D call uncertain. Germline CDR1 reads MDHEN; CDR2 reads SYDVKM. The CDR3 is made up of 16 amino acids. V lost 3 bases to trimming and J lost 2 bases, with 16 bases between them. The CDR3 nucleotides read TGTGCCAGCAGTTTCCCTCTTTTAACAGCCAACTATGGCTACACCTTC. Its translation is CASSFPLLTANYGYTF.

V is TRBV3-1 (or the pseudogene TRBV3-2) and J is TRBJ2-5, with 7 bases identical to TRBD2. CDR1 and CDR2 (germline): LGHDT, YNNKEL (reference sequence). This CDR3 comprises 15 residues. J was trimmed by 4 bases and V by 7 bases; bases with no gene match: 12. The CDR3 bases are TGTGCCAGCAACCCGGAAGGGAGGGCCGTAGAGACCCAGTACTTC. Amino acids: CASNPEGRAVETQYF.

This rearrangement joins TRBV5-1 to TRBJ2-7; TRBD2 agrees at 14 bases. Losses at the gene ends were 3 bases for V and 6 bases for J; bases not matched to a gene: 8. This CDR3 is built from 16 residues. Germline V gives CDR1 SGHRS, CDR2 YFSETQ. The CDR3 DNA reads as TGCGCCAGCAGCTATGCGACTAGCGGGAGGGCCGGCGAGCAGTACTTC. Encoded protein: CASSYATSGRAGEQYF.

The CDR3, as DNA: TGTGCCAGTAGCAGGTATAACTATGGCTACACCTTC. Translating gives CASSRYNYGYTF. This rearrangement joins TRBV19 to TRBJ1-2; the D is unclear. The CDR3 runs 12 residues. V lost 6 bases, J lost 1 base, and 6 bases lay in between. CDR1 and CDR2 (germline): LNHDA, SQIVND (reference sequence).

The J gene is TRBJ1-2, the V gene TRBV28; D remains ambiguous. V lost 5 bases and J 13 bases, leaving 23 bases between the germline ends. Germline V gives CDR1 MDHEN, CDR2 SYDVKM. The CDR3 covers 14 residues. CDR3 nucleotide sequence: TGTGCCAGCAGTCCTCTTAGAGGTCACATGGTTTCCACCTTC. Protein product: CASSPLRGHMVSTF.

The V gene is TRBV18, the J gene TRBJ2-2; no firm D call. Per germline, CDR1 KGHSH and CDR2 LQKENI. V lost 2 bases and J lost 3, with 7 bases in between. The CDR3 spans 14 residues. The CDR3 here is CASSPRTDTGELFF. CDR3 bases: TGTGCCAGCTCACCAAGAACAGACACCGGGGAGCTGTTTTTT.

This chain uses TRBV7-9 with TRBJ2-7, with 9 bases fitting TRBD1. The CDR3 spans 14 residues. V lost 8 bases and J lost 4; bases outside the gene matches: 9. Germline V CDR1 and CDR2: SEHNR, FQNEAQ (reference sequence). This chain's CDR3 is CASLNTGGEYEQYF. Here the CDR3 DNA reads TGTGCCAGCCTTAATACAGGGGGCGAATACGAGCAGTACTTC.

V is TRBV27 and J is TRBJ2-2, with no clear D. The germline gives CDR1 MNHEY, CDR2 SMNVEV (reference sequence). The CDR3 is made up of 12 amino acids. Trimming took off 6 bases at V and 3 bases at J, with 5 bases between the two ends. The CDR3 DNA sequence: TGTGCCAGCAGAACTTACACCGGGGAGCTGTTTTTT. Encoded protein: CASRTYTGELFF.

V is TRBV11-3 and J is TRBJ2-2; the D gene is possibly TRBD1 (6 bases). The CDR3 length is 18 residues. Between the trimmed V and J ends, which lost 2 bases and 6 bases, there was a span of 22 bases. From germline, CDR1 is SGHNT and CDR2 YENEEA. DNA for the CDR3: TGTGCCAGCAGCTTAACAACTTCCGGGACAACCAAAGCCGGGGAGCTGTTTTTT. Protein product: CASSLTTSGTTKAGELFF.

V gene TRBV7-9 combines with J gene TRBJ1-5; weak D call: TRBD1 (6 bases). V dropped 4 bases and J dropped 0 bases, with 7 bases sitting between them. From germline, CDR1 is SEHNR and CDR2 FQNEAQ (reference sequence). The CDR3 loop spans 14 amino acids. The CDR3 loop reads CASSWGPSNQPQHF. The DNA for the CDR3 is TGTGCCAGCAGCTGGGGGCCTAGCAATCAGCCCCAGCATTTT.

This clone was seen just once. V is TRBV28 and J is TRBJ2-3; tentatively, D is TRBD2 (7 bases). The CDR3 contains 14 residues. CDR1 is MDHEN and CDR2 is SYDVKM in the germline V gene. V shed 8 bases and J shed 4 bases, with 16 bases lying between them. The CDR3 is CASFTGGAPDTQYF. Written as DNA, the CDR3 is TGTGCCAGCTTTACGGGGGGCGCGCCAGATACGCAGTATTTT. The complete variable domain, with remaining parts taken from reference TRBV28 and TRBJ2-3, reads DVKVTQSSRYLVKRTGEKVFLECVQDMDHENMFWYRQDPGLGLRLIYFSYDVKMKEKGDIPEGYSVSREKKERFSLILESASTNQTSMYLCASFTGGAPDTQYFGPGTRLTVL.

V gene TRBV7-2 combines with J gene TRBJ1-6; 7 bases fit TRBD1. V was pared by 3 bases and J by 7 bases, with 9 bases of the junction left unmatched. This CDR3 comprises 16 residues. CDR1 SGHTA and CDR2 FQGNSA come from the germline V gene. CDR3: CASSFQRDRYNSPLHF. In DNA form, the CDR3 reads TGTGCCAGCAGCTTCCAGAGGGACAGATACAATTCACCCCTCCACTTT.

This clone was recorded only once. The J gene is TRBJ2-5, the V gene TRBV4-2; 8 bases align to TRBD1. Looked up from germline, CDR1 is LGHNA and CDR2 is YNFKEQ. The ends lost 0 bases at V and 5 bases at J; junction bases unmatched: 8. The CDR3 contains 16 residues. The CDR3 coding sequence is TGTGCCAGCAGCCAAGAGGGACCAACAGGGGGGGAGACCCAGTACTTC. Protein product: CASSQEGPTGGETQYF.

The rearrangement links TRBV6-5 to TRBJ1-2; possibly TRBD1 for D (5 bases). This CDR3 contains 14 residues. Trimming removed 6 bases at V and 6 bases at J, with 17 bases between. Germline CDR1 reads MNHEY; CDR2 reads SVGAGI. CDR3 residues: CASRGPQGIHGYTF. The CDR3, as DNA: TGTGCCAGCAGAGGACCCCAGGGAATCCATGGCTACACCTTC.

The gene calls are TRBV2 and TRBJ2-5; 9 bases are shared with TRBD2. V gave up 6 bases and J gave up 2 bases; unmatched junction bases: 4. This CDR3 region has 14 residues. The germline V gene encodes CDR1 SNHLY and CDR2 FYNNEI. In DNA, the CDR3 is TGTGCCAGCAGGAGACTAGCGGCACAAGAGACCCAGTACTTC. Translated: CASRRLAAQETQYF.

The V call is TRBV5-1, the J call TRBJ2-7; the match to TRBD2 covers 10 bases. Germline V gene lookup returns CDR1 SGHRS and CDR2 YFSETQ. This CDR3 region has 16 residues. With V trimmed by 0 bases and J by 4 bases, 7 bases remained unmatched. CDR3 DNA: TGCGCCAGCAGCTTGGGGGCTAGCGGGAGATTTTACGAGCAGTACTTC. Translating it yields CASSLGASGRFYEQYF.

The chain recombines TRBV3-1 (or the pseudogene TRBV3-2) with TRBJ2-5; possible D gene TRBD2, 6 bases. This CDR3 is 14 amino acids long. With 8 bases removed from V and 5 bases from J, the gap between germline ends came to 18 bases. Germline-derived CDR1 and CDR2 are LGHDT and YNNKEL (reference sequence). CDR3 protein: CASLRLGGRETQYF. The CDR3 nucleotides read TGTGCCAGCCTCCGGCTCGGGGGACGCGAGACCCAGTACTTC.

This clone was counted once. Other nucleotide sequences in the sample specify the same CDR3. The CDR3 loop reads CASSYSGTGNGYTF. In nucleotides, the CDR3 is TGTGCCAGCAGTTACTCAGGGACAGGGAATGGCTACACCTTC. The chain uses TRBV6-5 and TRBJ1-2; TRBD1 matches at 9 bases. The trim removed 0 bases at V and 6 bases at J, leaving 2 bases unmatched. This CDR3 is 14 amino acids long. Germline lookup yields CDR1 MNHEY and CDR2 SVGAGI.

The gene calls are TRBV5-1 and TRBJ1-2; the D gene is possibly TRBD1 (5 bases). Looked up from germline, CDR1 is SGHRS and CDR2 is YFSETQ. Between the trimmed V and J ends, which lost 0 bases and 2 bases, there was a span of 11 bases. The CDR3 covers 15 residues. The CDR3 sequence: CASSLEGHFNYGYTF. For the CDR3, the DNA is TGCGCCAGCAGCTTGGAAGGACATTTCAACTATGGCTACACCTTC.

The rearrangement uses TRBV18 and TRBJ1-1; D gene ambiguous. The CDR3 loop spans 15 amino acids. Germline V gives CDR1 KGHSH, CDR2 LQKENI. The ends were cut back, 4 bases at V and 3 bases at J, with 15 bases in the middle. The CDR3 sequence is CASSLLFGDHTEAFF. CDR3 nucleotide sequence: TGTGCCAGCTCACTTCTCTTCGGTGATCACACTGAAGCTTTCTTT.

V and J are TRBV2 and TRBJ2-7; perhaps TRBD1 as D (6 bases). Between the trimmed V and J ends, which lost 7 bases and 2 bases, there was a span of 12 bases. Germline CDR1 is SNHLY and CDR2 is FYNNEI. CDR3 length: 13 amino acids. The CDR3 DNA reads as TGTGCCAGCAAAAGGGGGACCCCCTACGAGCAGTACTTC. Residues: CASKRGTPYEQYF.

The rearrangement joins TRBV9 to TRBJ2-3; TRBD2 aligns across 8 bases. The CDR3 covers 15 residues. With 2 bases clipped from V and 1 base from J, the junction kept 3 bases outside the gene matches. The V gene's germline CDR1 is SGDLS and CDR2 YYNGEE. In nucleotides, the CDR3 is TGTGCCAGCAGCGTCGGGGGGGCCCGCACAGATACGCAGTATTTT. Translation gives CASSVGGARTDTQYF.

The V and J genes are TRBV14 and TRBJ2-3, with 8 bases identical to TRBD2. After removal of 9 bases from V and 4 bases from J, the junction contained 6 bases not matched to a gene. The CDR3 has 13 amino acids. Germline V gene sequence: CDR1 SGHDN, CDR2 FVKESK. This chain's CDR3 is CASSGTRADTQYF. CDR3 nucleotide sequence: TGTGCCAGTTCCGGGACTAGGGCAGATACGCAGTATTTT.

The V and J genes are TRBV16 and TRBJ2-5; D unclear. V was pared by 1 base and J by 5 bases, with 11 bases between. Germline V lookup: CDR1 KGHSY, CDR2 FQNENV. This CDR3 contains 14 residues. CDR3 DNA sequence: TGTGCCAGCAGCCAATATCCGAGAGAGGAGACCCAGTACTTC. This encodes CASSQYPREETQYF.

V is TRBV27 and J is TRBJ2-7; D may be TRBD1 (6 bases). Germline V gene sequence: CDR1 MNHEY, CDR2 SMNVEV (reference sequence). The CDR3 has 14 amino acids. V lost 6 bases to trimming and J lost 2 bases, with 14 bases between them. The CDR3 sequence is CASRLQGAPYEQYF. CDR3 sequence (DNA): TGTGCCAGCAGACTACAGGGTGCCCCCTACGAGCAGTACTTC.

The J gene is TRBJ2-5, the V gene TRBV6-6; the match to TRBD1 covers 10 bases. This CDR3 has 15 amino acids. Germline lookup yields CDR1 MNHNY and CDR2 SVGAGI (reference sequence). J lost 1 base, V lost 5 bases, and 4 bases had no gene match. This CDR3 reads CASSGRTGGQETQYF. As DNA, the CDR3 is TGTGCCAGCAGTGGACGGACAGGGGGCCAAGAGACCCAGTACTTC.

The chain is built from TRBV2 and TRBJ2-1; 10 bases align to TRBD2. After removal of 6 bases from V and 2 bases from J, the junction contained 4 bases not matched to a gene. Germline V gene lookup returns CDR1 SNHLY and CDR2 FYNNEI. The CDR3 sequence is 15 residues long. Here the CDR3 reads CASRVAGGAYNEQFF. CDR3 sequence (DNA): TGTGCCAGCAGAGTAGCGGGGGGAGCCTACAATGAGCAGTTCTTC.

V usage is TRBV3-1 (or the pseudogene TRBV3-2) and J usage is TRBJ2-7; TRBD2 agrees at 12 bases. V shed 4 bases, J shed 3 bases, and the junction held 1 base outside the gene matches. The germline CDR1 and CDR2 sequences are LGHDT and YNNKEL (reference sequence). The CDR3 totals 14 residues. CDR3 sequence reads: CASSPSGRVYEQYF. The CDR3 DNA reads as TGTGCCAGCAGCCCTAGCGGGAGGGTCTACGAGCAGTACTTC.

The chain is built from TRBV30 and TRBJ2-2; D not certain. Trimming removed 0 bases at V and 7 bases at J, with 3 bases between. CDR3 length: 11 residues. The germline gives CDR1 GTSNPN, CDR2 SVGIG (reference sequence). The CDR3 is CAWSVSGELFF. The CDR3 DNA is TGTGCCTGGAGTGTCAGCGGGGAGCTGTTTTTT.

This clone has just one count. The V and J genes are TRBV10-2 and TRBJ1-2, with D uncertain. This CDR3 region has 16 residues. The germline V gene has CDR1 WSHSY and CDR2 SAAADI. Trimming stripped 3 bases from V and 4 bases from J, with 18 bases between. CDR3 bases: TGCGCCAGCAGTGAAAGGGCAGGACTTATGGGCTATGGCTACACCTTC. It codes for CASSERAGLMGYGYTF.